The clone carrying this T cell receptor beta chain came up a few times. Its antigen is unidentified. The data originate from a study of cytomegalovirus exposure and HLA in healthy donors. General study results and limits: A link between a missense DCLRE1C variant and TCR beta V- and J-gene trimming emerged from a later analysis. The likely origin of a cluster of highly shared sequence variants was a sequencing artifact.

Researchers ran the PCR with 60 Vbeta and 13 Jbeta primers. Data came from immunoSEQ multiplex PCR; TCRdb stores just in-frame clones and leaves some out. This table holds approximately 120,000 clones, 70% to 85% found once. V trimming: 4 bases; J trimming: 1 base; junction bases outside the gene matches: 10. Germline V gene lookup returns CDR1 MDHEN and CDR2 SYDVKM. This CDR3 is 17 amino acids long. The chain uses TRBV28 and TRBJ1-1; 9 nucleotides align to TRBD1. The specimen was PBMCs. This TCR was recovered from a woman aged 40-49 years in good health and CMV-seropositive. CDR3 DNA: TGTGCCAGCAGTTCCTTGGGACAGGGAGAGGGGAACACTGAAGCTTTCTTT. Amino acid sequence: CASSSLGQGEGNTEAFF.